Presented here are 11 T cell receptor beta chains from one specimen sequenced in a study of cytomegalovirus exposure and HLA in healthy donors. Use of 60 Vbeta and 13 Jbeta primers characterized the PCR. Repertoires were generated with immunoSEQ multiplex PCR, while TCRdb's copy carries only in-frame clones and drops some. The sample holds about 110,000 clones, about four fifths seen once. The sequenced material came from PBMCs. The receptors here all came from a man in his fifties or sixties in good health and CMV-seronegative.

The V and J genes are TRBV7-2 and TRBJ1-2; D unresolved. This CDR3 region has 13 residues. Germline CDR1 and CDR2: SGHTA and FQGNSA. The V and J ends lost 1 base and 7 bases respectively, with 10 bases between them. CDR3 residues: CASSLEAIGGYTF. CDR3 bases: TGTGCCAGCAGCTTAGAAGCTATTGGTGGCTACACCTTC.

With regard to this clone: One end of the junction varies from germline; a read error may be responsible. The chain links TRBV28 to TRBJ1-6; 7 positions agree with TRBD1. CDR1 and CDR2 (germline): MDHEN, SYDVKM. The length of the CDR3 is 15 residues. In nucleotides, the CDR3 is TGTGCTAGCAAGTCCGACAGGGCCTATAATTCACCCCTCCACTTT. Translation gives CASKSDRAYNSPLHF.

CDR3 sequence (DNA): TGTGCCAGCAGTTCTAGAGGGGGTACAGATACGCAGTATTTT. Translating it yields CASSSRGGTDTQYF. The gene calls are TRBV13 and TRBJ2-3; tentative D call: TRBD1 (6 bases). The CDR3 is 14 residues long. Trimming pared 6 bases from V and 3 bases from J, leaving 13 bases between. In germline, CDR1 is PRHDT, CDR2 FYEKMQ (reference sequence).

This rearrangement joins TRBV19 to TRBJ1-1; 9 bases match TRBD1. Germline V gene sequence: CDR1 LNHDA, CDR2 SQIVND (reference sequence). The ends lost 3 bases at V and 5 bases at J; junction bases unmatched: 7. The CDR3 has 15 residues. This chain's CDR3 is CASSIPGQGRTEAFF. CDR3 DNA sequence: TGTGCCAGTAGTATCCCGGGACAGGGAAGGACTGAAGCTTTCTTT.

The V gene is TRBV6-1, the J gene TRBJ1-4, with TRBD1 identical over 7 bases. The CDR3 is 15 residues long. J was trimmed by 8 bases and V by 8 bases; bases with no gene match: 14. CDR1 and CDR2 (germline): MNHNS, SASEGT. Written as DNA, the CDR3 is TGTGCCAGCCTCCGCCTTGACAGGGTAGAGGAAAAACTGTTTTTT. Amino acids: CASLRLDRVEEKLFF.

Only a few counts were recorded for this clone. The CDR3 loop is CASIARAGGRTDTQYF. DNA of the CDR3: TGCGCCAGCATCGCTCGGGCGGGGGGGCGGACAGATACGCAGTATTTT. The genes are TRBV4-1 and TRBJ2-3; TRBD2 matches 9 bases. The CDR3 has 16 residues. Trimming cost V 7 bases and J 3 bases; bases outside gene matches: 11. Germline V CDR1 and CDR2: MGHRA, YSYEKL.

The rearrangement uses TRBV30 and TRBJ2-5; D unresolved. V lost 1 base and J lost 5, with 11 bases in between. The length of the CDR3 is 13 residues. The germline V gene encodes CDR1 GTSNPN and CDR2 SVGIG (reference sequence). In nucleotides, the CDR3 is TGTGCCTGGAGTGCCGACTTGGAGGAGACCCAGTACTTC. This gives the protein CAWSADLEETQYF.

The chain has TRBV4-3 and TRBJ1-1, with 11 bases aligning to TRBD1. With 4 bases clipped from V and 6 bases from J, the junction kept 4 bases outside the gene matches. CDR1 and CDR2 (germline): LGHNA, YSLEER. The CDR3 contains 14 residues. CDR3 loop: CASSRGQGGAEAFF. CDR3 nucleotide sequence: TGCGCCAGCAGCCGGGGACAGGGGGGGGCTGAAGCTTTCTTT.

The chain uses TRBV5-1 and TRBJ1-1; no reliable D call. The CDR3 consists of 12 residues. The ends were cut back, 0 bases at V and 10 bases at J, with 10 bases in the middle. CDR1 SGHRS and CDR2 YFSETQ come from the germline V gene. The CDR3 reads CASSLVGERAFF. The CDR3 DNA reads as TGCGCCAGCAGCTTGGTTGGGGAGCGAGCTTTCTTT.

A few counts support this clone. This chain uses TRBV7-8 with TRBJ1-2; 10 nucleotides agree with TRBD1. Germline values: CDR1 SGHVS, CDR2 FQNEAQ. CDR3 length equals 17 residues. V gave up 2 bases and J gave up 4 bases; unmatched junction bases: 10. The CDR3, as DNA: TGTGCCAGCAGCTTATTTTCGGGACAGGGGCTTCCCTATGGCTACACCTTC. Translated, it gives CASSLFSGQGLPYGYTF. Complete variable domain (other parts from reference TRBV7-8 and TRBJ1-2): GAGVSQSPRYKVAKRGQDVALRCDPISGHVSLFWYQQALGQGPEFLTYFQNEAQLDKSGLPSDRFFAERPEGSVSTLKIQRTQQEDSAVYLCASSLFSGQGLPYGYTFGSGTRLTVV.

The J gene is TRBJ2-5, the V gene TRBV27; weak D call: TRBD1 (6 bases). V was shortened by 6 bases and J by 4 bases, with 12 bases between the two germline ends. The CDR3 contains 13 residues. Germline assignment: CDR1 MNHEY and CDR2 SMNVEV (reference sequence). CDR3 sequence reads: CASRQGFGETQYF. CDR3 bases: TGTGCCAGCAGGCAGGGGTTCGGAGAGACCCAGTACTTC.